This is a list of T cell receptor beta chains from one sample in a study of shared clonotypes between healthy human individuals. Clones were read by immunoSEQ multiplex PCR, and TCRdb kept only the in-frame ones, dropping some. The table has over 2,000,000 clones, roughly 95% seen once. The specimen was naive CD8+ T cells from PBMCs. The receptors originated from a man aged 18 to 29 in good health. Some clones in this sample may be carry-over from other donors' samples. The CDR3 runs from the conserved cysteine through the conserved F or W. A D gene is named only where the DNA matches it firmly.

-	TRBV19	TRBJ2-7	CATGDTTGHEQYF	TGTGCCACCGGAGACACCACTGGACACGAGCAGTACTTC
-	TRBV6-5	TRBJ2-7	CASSAGQRSYEQYF	TGTGCCAGCAGTGCGGGACAGCGATCCTACGAGCAGTACTTC
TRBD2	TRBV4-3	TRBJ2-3	CASSRIAGSTDTQYF	TGCGCCAGCAGCCGTATAGCGGGGAGCACAGATACGCAGTATTTT
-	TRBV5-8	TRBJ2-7	CASSFRAHTDYEQYF	TGTGCCAGCAGCTTCAGGGCACATACCGACTACGAGCAGTACTTC
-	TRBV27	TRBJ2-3	CASSLTLPTETSTDTQYF	TGTGCCAGCAGTTTAACCCTGCCCACAGAGACTAGCACAGATACGCAGTATTTT
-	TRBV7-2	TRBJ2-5	CASSFQGSWFKEETQYF	TGTGCCAGCAGCTTTCAGGGGTCATGGTTCAAGGAAGAGACCCAGTACTTC
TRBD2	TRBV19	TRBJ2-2	CASSTGLDTGELFF	TGTGCCAGTAGTACGGGACTAGACACCGGGGAGCTGTTTTTT
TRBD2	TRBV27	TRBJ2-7	CASSVAGFLSYEQYF	TGTGCCAGCAGTGTAGCGGGATTTCTCTCCTACGAGCAGTACTTC
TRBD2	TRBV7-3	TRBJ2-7	CASSSTSGNEQYF	TGTGCCAGCAGCTCGACTAGCGGTAACGAGCAGTACTTC
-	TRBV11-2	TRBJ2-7	CASSFRFYEQYF	TGTGCCAGCAGCTTCCGATTCTACGAGCAGTACTTC
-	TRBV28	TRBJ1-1	CASSLSRGANTEAFF	TGTGCCAGCAGTTTATCCAGGGGCGCGAACACTGAAGCTTTCTTT
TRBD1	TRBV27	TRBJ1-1	CASSFLPGQPNTEAFF	TGTGCCAGCAGTTTTCTTCCGGGACAGCCTAACACTGAAGCTTTCTTT
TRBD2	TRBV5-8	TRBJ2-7	CASRSRPSGSYEQYF	TGTGCCAGTCGATCGCGGCCTAGCGGATCCTACGAGCAGTACTTC
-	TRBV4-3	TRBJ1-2	CASSQDGRQASANYGYTF	TGCGCCAGCAGCCAAGATGGAAGACAGGCCTCGGCTAACTATGGCTACACCTTC
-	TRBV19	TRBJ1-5	CASTPTGAQLNQPQHF	TGTGCCAGTACTCCGACAGGAGCCCAACTCAATCAGCCCCAGCATTTT
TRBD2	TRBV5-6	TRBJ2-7	CASSLETSGTHYEQYF	TGTGCCAGCAGCTTGGAGACTAGCGGGACCCACTACGAGCAGTACTTC
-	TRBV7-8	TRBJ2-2	CASSPQGIPIQNTGELFF	TGTGCCAGCAGCCCTCAGGGAATCCCGATACAGAACACCGGGGAGCTGTTTTTT
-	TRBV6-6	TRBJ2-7	CASSTGIGDYEQYF	TGTGCCAGCAGCACAGGGATTGGAGACTACGAGCAGTACTTC
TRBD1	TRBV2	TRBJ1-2	CASRNRGDYGYTF	TGTGCCAGCAGAAACAGGGGGGACTATGGCTACACCTTC